This TCR beta chain comes out of a study of blood T cell repertoires in COVID-19. Study summary: Collection of acute and convalescent COVID-19 samples took place in the United States, Italy and Spain.

In this sample, this clone turned up a few times. This CDR3 is 15 amino acids long. Germline CDR1 and CDR2: SGHDT and YYEEEE. The V and J ends lost 3 bases and 2 bases respectively, with 12 bases between them. The repertoire was sequenced with immunoSEQ multiplex PCR; TCRdb's copy has only in-frame clones and lacks some. The table lists 25,000 or so clones, around 83% of them singletons. This receptor was obtained from a man in his 70s with active COVID-19. The sequenced sample consisted of peripheral blood. The rearrangement links TRBV5-6 to TRBJ1-3, with D possibly being TRBD1 (6 bases). The CDR3 loop reads CASSSRDTAGNTIYF. The CDR3 nucleotides read TGTGCCAGCAGCTCCCGGGACACAGCTGGAAACACCATATATTTT.